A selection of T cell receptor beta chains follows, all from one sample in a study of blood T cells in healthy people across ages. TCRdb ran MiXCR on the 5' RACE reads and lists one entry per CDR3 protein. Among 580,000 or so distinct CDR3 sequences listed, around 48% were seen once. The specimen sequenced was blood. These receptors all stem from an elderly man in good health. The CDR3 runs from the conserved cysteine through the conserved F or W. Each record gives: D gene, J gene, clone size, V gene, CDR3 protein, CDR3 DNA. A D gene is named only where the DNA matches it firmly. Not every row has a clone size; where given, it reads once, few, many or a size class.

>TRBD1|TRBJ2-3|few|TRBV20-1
CSADPGQGPDTQYF
TGCAGTGCTGATCCGGGACAGGGCCCAGATACGCAGTATTTT
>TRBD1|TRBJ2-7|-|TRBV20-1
CSASGTAYEQYF
TGCAGTGCTAGCGGGACAGCCTACGAGCAGTACTTC
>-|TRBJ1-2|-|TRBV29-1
CSAREGYNYGYTF
TGCAGCGCCAGAGAAGGGTATAACTATGGCTACACCTTC
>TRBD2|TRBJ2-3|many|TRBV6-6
CASSYTGLASTDTQYF
TGTGCCAGCAGTTACACGGGACTAGCGAGCACAGATACGCAGTATTTT
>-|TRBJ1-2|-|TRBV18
CASSPRDGAYGYTF
TGTGCCAGCTCCCCCCGGGACGGAGCCTATGGCTACACCTTC
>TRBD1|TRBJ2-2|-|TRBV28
CASSRQGSANTGELFF
TGTGCCAGCAGTCGACAGGGAAGCGCGAACACCGGGGAGCTGTTTTTT
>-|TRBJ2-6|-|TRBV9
CASTPEPGANVLTF
TGTGCCAGCACCCCGGAGCCTGGGGCCAACGTCCTGACTTTC
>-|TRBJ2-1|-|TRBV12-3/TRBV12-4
CASSLSSSHNEQFF
TGTGCCAGCAGTTTATCGAGCTCCCACAATGAGCAGTTCTTC
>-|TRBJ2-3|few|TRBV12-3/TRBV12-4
CASSLISTDTQYF
TGTGCCAGCAGTTTGATAAGCACAGATACGCAGTATTTT
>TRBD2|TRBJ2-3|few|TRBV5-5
CASSLVPAGAYTDTQYF
TGTGCCAGCAGCTTGGTTCCAGCGGGGGCATACACAGATACGCAGTATTTT
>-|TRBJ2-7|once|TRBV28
CASRVSYEQYF
TGTGCCAGCAGGGTTTCCTACGAGCAGTACTTC
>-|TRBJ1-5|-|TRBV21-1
CASSKVAGRNSNQPQHF
TGTGCCAGCAGCAAAGTTGCAGGACGGAATAGCAATCAGCCCCAGCATTTT
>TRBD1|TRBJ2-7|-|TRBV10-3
CATNPGTGGAQYF
TGTGCCACCAACCCAGGGACAGGGGGCGCCCAGTACTTC
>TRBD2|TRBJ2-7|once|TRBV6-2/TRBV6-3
CASTRLAGSYEQYF
TGTGCCAGTACCAGACTAGCGGGGAGTTACGAGCAGTACTTC